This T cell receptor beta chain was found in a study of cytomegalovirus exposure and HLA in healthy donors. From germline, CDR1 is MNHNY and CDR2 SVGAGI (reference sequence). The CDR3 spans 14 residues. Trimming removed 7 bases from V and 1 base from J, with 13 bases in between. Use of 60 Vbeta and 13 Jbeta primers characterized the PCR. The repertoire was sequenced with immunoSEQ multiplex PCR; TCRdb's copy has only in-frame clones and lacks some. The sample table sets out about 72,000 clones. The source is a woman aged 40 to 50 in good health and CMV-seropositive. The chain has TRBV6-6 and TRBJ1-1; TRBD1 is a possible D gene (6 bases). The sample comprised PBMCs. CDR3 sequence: CASNVGQPNTEAFF. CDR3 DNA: TGTGCCAGCAACGTAGGACAGCCGAACACTGAAGCTTTCTTT.